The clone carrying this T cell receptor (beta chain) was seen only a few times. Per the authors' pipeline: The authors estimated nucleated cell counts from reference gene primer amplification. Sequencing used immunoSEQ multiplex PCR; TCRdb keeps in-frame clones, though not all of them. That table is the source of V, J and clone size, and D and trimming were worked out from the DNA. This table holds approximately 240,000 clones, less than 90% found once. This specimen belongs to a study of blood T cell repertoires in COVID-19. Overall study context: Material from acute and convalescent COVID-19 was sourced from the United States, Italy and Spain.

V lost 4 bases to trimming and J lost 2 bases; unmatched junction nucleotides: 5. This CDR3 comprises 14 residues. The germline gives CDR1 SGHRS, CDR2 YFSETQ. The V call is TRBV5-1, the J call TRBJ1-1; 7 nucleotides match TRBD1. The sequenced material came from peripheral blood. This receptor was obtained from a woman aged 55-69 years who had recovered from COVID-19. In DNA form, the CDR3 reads TGCGCCAGCAGCCCGGCAGGGGGAAACACTGAAGCTTTCTTT. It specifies CASSPAGGNTEAFF.